This T cell receptor (beta chain) was obtained from a study of shared clonotypes between healthy human individuals. Looking at the study overall: The study used three CD4 naive, three CD4 memory, two CD8 naive and one CD8 memory plate per donor.

Each sample came from a Caucasian adult donor living in Nashville, Tennessee. Using about 220 ng DNA, around 30,000 T cell genomes, the sorted-subset replicate PCRs were run. Some clones are missing from TCRdb's copy, which holds only in-frame ones; the method was immunoSEQ multiplex PCR. The sample shows about 2 million clones, over 85% of them seen only once. A remark on this clone: Other DNA sequences in the same sample also yield this CDR3.

The CDR3 runs to 12 residues. CDR1 is MGHDK and CDR2 is SYGVNS in the germline V gene. Trimming stripped 2 bases from V and 4 bases from J, with 3 bases between. The sample was naive CD4+ T cells sorted from blood. As to subset: CD45RA+ positively selected. This TCR was sampled from a man between 18 and 35 years old in good health. The chain is built from TRBV25-1 and TRBJ1-3; D ambiguous. The chain's CDR3 is CASSEPGNTIYF. In DNA, the CDR3 is TGTGCCAGCAGTGAACCCGGAAACACCATATATTTT.